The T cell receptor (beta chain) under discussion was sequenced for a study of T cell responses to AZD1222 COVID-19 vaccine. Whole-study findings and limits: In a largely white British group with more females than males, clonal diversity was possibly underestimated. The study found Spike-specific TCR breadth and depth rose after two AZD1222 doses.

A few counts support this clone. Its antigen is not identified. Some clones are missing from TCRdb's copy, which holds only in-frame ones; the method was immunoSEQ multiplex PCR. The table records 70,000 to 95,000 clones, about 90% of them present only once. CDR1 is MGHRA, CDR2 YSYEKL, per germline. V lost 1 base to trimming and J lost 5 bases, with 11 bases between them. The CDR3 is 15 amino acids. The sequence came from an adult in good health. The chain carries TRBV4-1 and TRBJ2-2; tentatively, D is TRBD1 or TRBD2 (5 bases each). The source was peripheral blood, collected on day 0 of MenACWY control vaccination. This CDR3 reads CASSQVLGGTGELFF. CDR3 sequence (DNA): TGCGCCAGCAGCCAAGTCCTTGGGGGAACCGGGGAGCTGTTTTTT.